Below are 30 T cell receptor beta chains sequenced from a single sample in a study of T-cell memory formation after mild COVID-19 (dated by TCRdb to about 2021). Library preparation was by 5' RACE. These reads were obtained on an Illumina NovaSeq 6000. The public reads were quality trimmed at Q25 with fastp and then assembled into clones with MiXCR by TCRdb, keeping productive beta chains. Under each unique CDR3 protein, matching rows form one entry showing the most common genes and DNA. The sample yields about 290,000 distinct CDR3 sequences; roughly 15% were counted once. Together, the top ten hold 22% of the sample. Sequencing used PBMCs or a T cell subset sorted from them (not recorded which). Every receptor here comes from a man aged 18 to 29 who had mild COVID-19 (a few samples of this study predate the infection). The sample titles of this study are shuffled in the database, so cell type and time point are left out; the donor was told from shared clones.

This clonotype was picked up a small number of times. DNA for the CDR3: TGTGCCAGCAGCGTTGCCCACAGTCAAGATACGCAGTATTTT. Its protein product is CASSVAHSQDTQYF. The chain uses TRBV9 and TRBJ2-3; D remains unclear. This CDR3 region has 14 residues. Trimming left V 2 bases short and J 5 bases short, with 12 bases between. Germline CDR1 and CDR2: SGDLS and YYNGEE.

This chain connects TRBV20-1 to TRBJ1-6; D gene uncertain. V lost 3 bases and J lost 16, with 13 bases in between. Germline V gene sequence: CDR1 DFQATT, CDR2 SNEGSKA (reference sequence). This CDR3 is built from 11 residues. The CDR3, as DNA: TGCAGTGCTAGCCCCATGGGTAGGCTCCACTTT. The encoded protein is CSASPMGRLHF.

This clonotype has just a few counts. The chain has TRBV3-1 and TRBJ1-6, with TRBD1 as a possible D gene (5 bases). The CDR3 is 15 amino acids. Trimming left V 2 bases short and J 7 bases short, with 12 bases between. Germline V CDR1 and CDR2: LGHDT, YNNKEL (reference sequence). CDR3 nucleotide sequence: TGTGCCAGCAGCCAAAGGGGACTTGGAAATTCACCCCTCCACTTT. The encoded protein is CASSQRGLGNSPLHF.

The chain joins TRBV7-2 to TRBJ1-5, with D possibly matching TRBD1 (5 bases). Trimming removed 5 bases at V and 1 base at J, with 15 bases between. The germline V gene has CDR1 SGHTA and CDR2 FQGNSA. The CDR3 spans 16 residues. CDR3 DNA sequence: TGTGCCAGCAGCGATAGGGGATGGGGAAGCAATCAGCCCCAGCATTTT. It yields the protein CASSDRGWGSNQPQHF.

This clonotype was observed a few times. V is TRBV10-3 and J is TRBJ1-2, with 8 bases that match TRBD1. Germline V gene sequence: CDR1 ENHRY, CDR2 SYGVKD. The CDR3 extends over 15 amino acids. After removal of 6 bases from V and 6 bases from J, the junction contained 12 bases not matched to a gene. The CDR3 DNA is TGTGCCATCAGAAACCAGGGGGCGGTCCCGGATGGCTACACCTTC. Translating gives CAIRNQGAVPDGYTF.

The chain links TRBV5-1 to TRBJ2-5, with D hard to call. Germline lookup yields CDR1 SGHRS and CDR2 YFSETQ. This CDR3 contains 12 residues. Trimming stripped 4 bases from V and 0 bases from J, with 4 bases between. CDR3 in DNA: TGCGCCAGCAGCGCAAACCAAGAGACCCAGTACTTC. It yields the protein CASSANQETQYF.

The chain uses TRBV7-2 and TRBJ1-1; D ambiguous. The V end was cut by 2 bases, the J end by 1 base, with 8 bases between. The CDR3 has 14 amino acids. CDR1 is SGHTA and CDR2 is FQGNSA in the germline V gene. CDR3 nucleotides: TGTGCCAGCAGCTTAACCAGAAAGAACACTGAAGCTTTCTTT. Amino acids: CASSLTRKNTEAFF. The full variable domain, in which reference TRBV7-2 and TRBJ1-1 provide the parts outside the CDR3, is GAGVSQSPSNKVTEKGKDVELRCDPISGHTALYWYRQSLGQGLEFLIYFQGNSAPDKSGLPSDRFSAERTGGSVSTLTIQRTQQEDSAVYLCASSLTRKNTEAFFGQGTRLTVV.

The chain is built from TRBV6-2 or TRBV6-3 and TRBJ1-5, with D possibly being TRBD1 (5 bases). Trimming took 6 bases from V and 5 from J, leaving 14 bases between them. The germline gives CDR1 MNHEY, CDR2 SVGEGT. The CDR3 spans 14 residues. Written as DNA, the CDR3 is TGTGCCAGCAGCCCCGCATGGGGGGATCAGCCCCAGCATTTT. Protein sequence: CASSPAWGDQPQHF.

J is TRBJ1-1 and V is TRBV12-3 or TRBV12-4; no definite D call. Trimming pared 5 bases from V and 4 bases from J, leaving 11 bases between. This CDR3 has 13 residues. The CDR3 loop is CASSRQVGTEAFF. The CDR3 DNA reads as TGTGCCAGCAGTAGGCAGGTCGGCACTGAAGCTTTCTTT.

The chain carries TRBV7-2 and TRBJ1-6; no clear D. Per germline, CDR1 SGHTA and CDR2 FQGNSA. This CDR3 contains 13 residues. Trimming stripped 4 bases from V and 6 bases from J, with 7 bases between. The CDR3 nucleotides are TGTGCCAGCAGCTCCCTGATTAATTCACCCCTCCACTTT. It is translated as CASSSLINSPLHF. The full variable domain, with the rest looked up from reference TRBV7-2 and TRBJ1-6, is GAGVSQSPSNKVTEKGKDVELRCDPISGHTALYWYRQSLGQGLEFLIYFQGNSAPDKSGLPSDRFSAERTGGSVSTLTIQRTQQEDSAVYLCASSSLINSPLHFGNGTRLTVT.

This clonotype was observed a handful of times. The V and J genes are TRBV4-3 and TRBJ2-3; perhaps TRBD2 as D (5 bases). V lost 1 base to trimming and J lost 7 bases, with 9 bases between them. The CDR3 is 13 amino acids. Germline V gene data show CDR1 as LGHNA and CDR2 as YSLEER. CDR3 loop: CASSQALANTQYF. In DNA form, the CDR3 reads TGCGCCAGCAGCCAAGCCCTAGCAAATACGCAGTATTTT.

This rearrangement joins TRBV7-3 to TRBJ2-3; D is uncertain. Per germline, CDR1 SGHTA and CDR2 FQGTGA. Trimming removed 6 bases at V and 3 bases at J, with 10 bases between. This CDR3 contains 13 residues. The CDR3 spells CASRGSVTDTQYF. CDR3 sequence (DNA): TGTGCCAGCAGGGGGTCGGTTACAGATACGCAGTATTTT.

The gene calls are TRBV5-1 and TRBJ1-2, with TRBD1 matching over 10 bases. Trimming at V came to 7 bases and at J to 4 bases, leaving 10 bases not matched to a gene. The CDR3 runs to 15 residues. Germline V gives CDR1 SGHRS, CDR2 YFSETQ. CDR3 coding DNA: TGCGCCAGCGACCCGGGGACAGGGGACATCTATGGCTACACCTTC. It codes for CASDPGTGDIYGYTF.

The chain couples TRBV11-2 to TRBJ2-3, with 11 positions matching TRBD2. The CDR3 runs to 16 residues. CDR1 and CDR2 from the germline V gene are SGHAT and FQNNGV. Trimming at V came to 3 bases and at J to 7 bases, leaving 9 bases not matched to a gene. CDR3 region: CASSLALTSGVNTQYF. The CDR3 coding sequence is TGTGCCAGCAGCTTGGCGCTGACTAGCGGGGTGAATACGCAGTATTTT.

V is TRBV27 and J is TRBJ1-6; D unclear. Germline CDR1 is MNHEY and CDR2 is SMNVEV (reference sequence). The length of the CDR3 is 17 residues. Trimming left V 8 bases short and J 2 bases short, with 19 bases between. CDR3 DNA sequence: TGTGCCAGCGGGCCCCGGGGTTACACACCCTATAATTCACCCCTCCACTTT. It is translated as CASGPRGYTPYNSPLHF.

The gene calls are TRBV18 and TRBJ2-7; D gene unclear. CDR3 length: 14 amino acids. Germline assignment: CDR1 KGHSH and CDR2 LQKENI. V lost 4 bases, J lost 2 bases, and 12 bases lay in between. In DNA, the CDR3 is TGTGCCAGCTCACTCAGATCGTCCACCTACGAGCAGTACTTC. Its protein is CASSLRSSTYEQYF.

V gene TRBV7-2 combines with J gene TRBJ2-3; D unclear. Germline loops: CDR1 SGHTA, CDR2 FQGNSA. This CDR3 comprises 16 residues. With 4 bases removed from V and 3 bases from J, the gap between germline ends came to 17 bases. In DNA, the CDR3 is TGTGCCAGCAGCTCCACCCCGCTAAGGCCGACAGATACGCAGTATTTT. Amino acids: CASSSTPLRPTDTQYF. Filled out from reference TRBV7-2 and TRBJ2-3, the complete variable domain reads GAGVSQSPSNKVTEKGKDVELRCDPISGHTALYWYRQSLGQGLEFLIYFQGNSAPDKSGLPSDRFSAERTGGSVSTLTIQRTQQEDSAVYLCASSSTPLRPTDTQYFGPGTRLTVL.

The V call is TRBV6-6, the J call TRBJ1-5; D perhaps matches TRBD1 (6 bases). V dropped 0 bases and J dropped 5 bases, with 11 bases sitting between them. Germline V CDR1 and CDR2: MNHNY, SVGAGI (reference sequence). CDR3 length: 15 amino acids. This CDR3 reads CASSYSTTGYQPQHF. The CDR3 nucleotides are TGTGCCAGCAGTTACTCGACGACAGGTTATCAGCCCCAGCATTTT.

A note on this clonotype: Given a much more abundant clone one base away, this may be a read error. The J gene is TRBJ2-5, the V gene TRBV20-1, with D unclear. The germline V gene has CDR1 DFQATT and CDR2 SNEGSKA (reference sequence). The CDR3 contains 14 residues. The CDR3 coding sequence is TGCAGTGATAGAGATTGGTTGACGAGGGAGACCCAGTACTTC. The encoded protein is CSDRDWLTRETQYF.

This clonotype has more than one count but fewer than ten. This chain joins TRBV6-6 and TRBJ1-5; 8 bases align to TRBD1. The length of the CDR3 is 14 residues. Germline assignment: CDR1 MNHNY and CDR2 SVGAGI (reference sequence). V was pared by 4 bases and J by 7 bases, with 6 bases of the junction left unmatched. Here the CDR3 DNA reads TGTGCCAGCAGTTGGCAGGGGGACAGGCAGCCCCAGCATTTT. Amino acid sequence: CASSWQGDRQPQHF.

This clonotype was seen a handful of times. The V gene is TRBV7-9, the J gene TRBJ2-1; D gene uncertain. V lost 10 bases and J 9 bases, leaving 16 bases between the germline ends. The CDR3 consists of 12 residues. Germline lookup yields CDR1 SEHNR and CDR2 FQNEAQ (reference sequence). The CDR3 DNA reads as TGTGCCACCGACCTCCTAAGGCCTGAGCAGTTCTTC. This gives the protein CATDLLRPEQFF.

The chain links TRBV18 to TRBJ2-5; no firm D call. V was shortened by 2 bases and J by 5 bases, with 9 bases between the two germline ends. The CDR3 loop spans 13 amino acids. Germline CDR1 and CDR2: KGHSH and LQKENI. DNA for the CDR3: TGTGCCAGCTCACCAAGACAAGACGAGACCCAGTACTTC. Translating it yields CASSPRQDETQYF.

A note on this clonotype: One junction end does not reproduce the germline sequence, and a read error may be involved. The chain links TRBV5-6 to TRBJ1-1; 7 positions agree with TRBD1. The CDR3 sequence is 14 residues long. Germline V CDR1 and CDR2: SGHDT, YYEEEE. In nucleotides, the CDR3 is TGTGCCAGCAGCTTTCTTGAGGGGGCGGGTGAAGTTTTCTTT. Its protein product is CASSFLEGAGEVFF.

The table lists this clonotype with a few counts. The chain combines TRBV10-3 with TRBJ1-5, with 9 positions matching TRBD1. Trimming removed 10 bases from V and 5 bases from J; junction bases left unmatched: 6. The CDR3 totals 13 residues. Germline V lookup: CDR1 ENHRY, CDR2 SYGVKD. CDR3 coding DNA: TGTGCCACTAGGGACAGGGTAGATCAGCCCCAGCATTTT. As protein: CATRDRVDQPQHF.

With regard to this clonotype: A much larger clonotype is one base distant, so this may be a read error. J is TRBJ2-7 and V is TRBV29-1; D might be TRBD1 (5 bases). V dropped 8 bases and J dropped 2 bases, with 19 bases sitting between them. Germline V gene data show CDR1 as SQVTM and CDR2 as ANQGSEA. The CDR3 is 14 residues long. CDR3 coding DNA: TGCAGCTGGCTCCGACAGCTAGTTCCCTACGAGCAGTACGTC. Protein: CSWLRQLVPYEQYV.

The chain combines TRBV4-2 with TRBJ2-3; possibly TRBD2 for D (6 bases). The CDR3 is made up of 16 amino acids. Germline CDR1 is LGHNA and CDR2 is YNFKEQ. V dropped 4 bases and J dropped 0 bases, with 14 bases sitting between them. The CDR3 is CASSREASVSTDTQYF. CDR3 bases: TGTGCCAGCAGCCGGGAGGCTAGCGTAAGCACAGATACGCAGTATTTT.

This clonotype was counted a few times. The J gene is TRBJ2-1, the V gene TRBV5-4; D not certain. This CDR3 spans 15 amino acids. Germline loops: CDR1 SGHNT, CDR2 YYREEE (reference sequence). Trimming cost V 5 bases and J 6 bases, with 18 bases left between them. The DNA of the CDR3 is TGTGCCAGCAGGTTAGCAGCAGGCCCCCGCAATGAGCAGTTCTTC. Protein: CASRLAAGPRNEQFF.

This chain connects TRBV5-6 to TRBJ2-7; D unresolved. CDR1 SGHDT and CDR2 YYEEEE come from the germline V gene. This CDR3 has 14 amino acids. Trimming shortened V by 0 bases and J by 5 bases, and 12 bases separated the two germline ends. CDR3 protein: CASSLAPTSDEQYF. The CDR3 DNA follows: TGTGCCAGCAGCTTGGCACCGACCTCGGACGAGCAGTACTTC. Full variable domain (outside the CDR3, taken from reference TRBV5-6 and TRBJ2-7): DAGVTQSPTHLIKTRGQQVTLRCSPKSGHDTVSWYQQALGQGPQFIFQYYEEEERQRGNFPDRFSGHQFPNYSSELNVNALLLGDSALYLCASSLAPTSDEQYFGPGTRLTVT.

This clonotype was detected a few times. The CDR3 DNA follows: TGTGCCAGCAGTCGGCAGCCTCCCTACGAGCAGTACTTC. This codes for CASSRQPPYEQYF. This sequence joins TRBV6-1 and TRBJ2-7; D is unresolved. The CDR3 contains 13 residues. V lost 5 bases to trimming and J lost 2 bases, with 10 bases between them. Per germline, CDR1 MNHNS and CDR2 SASEGT.

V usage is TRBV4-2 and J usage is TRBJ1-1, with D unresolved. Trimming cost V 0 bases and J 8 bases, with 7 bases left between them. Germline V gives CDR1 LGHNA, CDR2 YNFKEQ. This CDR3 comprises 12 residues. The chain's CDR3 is CASSQDLREAFF. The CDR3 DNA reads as TGTGCCAGCAGCCAAGATTTGCGGGAAGCTTTCTTT.